The 5 T cell receptor beta chains below come from one sample, sequenced in a study of blood T cell repertoires in COVID-19. Using immunoSEQ multiplex PCR, the repertoire was profiled, and TCRdb retains in-frame clones only, with some absent. The sample lists just over 650,000 clones, around 90% occurring once. Input material: peripheral blood. The source is a woman under 30 with acute or convalescent COVID-19.

Concerning this clone itself: Within the sample, other DNA sequences also encode this same CDR3. The rearrangement joins TRBV30 to TRBJ2-7; D possibly corresponds to TRBD2 (6 bases). Germline V CDR1 and CDR2: GTSNPN, SVGIG (reference sequence). Trimming pared 0 bases from V and 4 bases from J, leaving 7 bases between. The CDR3 extends over 12 amino acids. In DNA, the CDR3 is TGTGCCTGGAGTGTAGGAGGGTACGAGCAGTACTTC. Its translation is CAWSVGGYEQYF.

This clone was seen only a few times. At one boundary the junction diverges from the germline segment, which might be a read error. V and J are TRBV14 and TRBJ1-2; D is uncertain. Germline V gives CDR1 SGHDN, CDR2 FVKESK. This CDR3 region has 11 residues. DNA for the CDR3: TGTGCCAGCAGCCTTTGGGCAGAGAAGTTCTTC. Protein product: CASSLWAEKFF.

This chain joins TRBV4-1 and TRBJ1-6, with TRBD1 identical over 7 bases. This CDR3 has 14 residues. V lost 4 bases and J lost 9; bases outside the gene matches: 6. The germline gives CDR1 MGHRA, CDR2 YSYEKL. For the CDR3, the DNA is TGCGCCAGCAGCCCCACAGGGGCGGGTTCACCCCTCCACTTT. Translating gives CASSPTGAGSPLHF.

This clone showed up just once. The chain is built from TRBV5-5 and TRBJ1-1; D not resolved. The CDR3 sequence is 14 residues long. V lost 2 bases to trimming and J lost 0 bases, with 8 bases between them. The germline V gene has CDR1 SGHKS and CDR2 YYEKEE (reference sequence). CDR3 sequence: CASSLTTVNTEAFF. CDR3 nucleotide sequence: TGTGCCAGCAGCTTAACAACAGTGAACACTGAAGCTTTCTTT.

This chain uses TRBV7-9 with TRBJ1-6, with a tentative D call TRBD1 (6 bases). Trimming cost V 6 bases and J 7 bases, with 19 bases left between them. The CDR3 runs 16 residues. CDR1 and CDR2 (germline): SEHNR, FQNEAQ (reference sequence). CDR3 in DNA: TGTGCCAGCAGAGCGGGGGCCTCAGGCCCAAATTCACCCCTCCACTTT. Its protein product is CASRAGASGPNSPLHF.